A single sample gave rise to the 14 T cell receptor beta chains below, sequenced in a study of blood T cell repertoires in COVID-19. Measured with immunoSEQ multiplex PCR; TCRdb has only the in-frame clones, and not every one. This table has 70,000 to 75,000 clones, roughly 90% appearing once. The specimen was peripheral blood. The receptor set was obtained from a human donor in a cohort sampled during active COVID-19.

This chain links TRBV15 with TRBJ1-1; the D gene is possibly TRBD1 (5 bases). V lost 0 bases, J lost 3 bases, and 11 bases lay in between. CDR1 LNHNV and CDR2 YYDKDF come from the germline V gene (reference sequence). This CDR3 has 15 residues. CDR3 coding DNA: TGTGCCACCAGCAGAGATAGGGCAGGGTACACTGAAGCTTTCTTT. It translates to CATSRDRAGYTEAFF.

The J gene is TRBJ1-2, the V gene TRBV6-5; 8 positions agree with TRBD1. Per the germline V gene, CDR1 is MNHEY and CDR2 is SVGAGI. The CDR3 extends over 14 amino acids. V trimming: 6 bases; J trimming: 3 bases; junction bases outside the gene matches: 6. DNA of the CDR3: TGTGCCAGCAGCTCAGACAGGGGAGACTATGGCTACACCTTC. It specifies CASSSDRGDYGYTF.

The chain couples TRBV19 to TRBJ2-3; D gene ambiguous. CDR3 length: 15 amino acids. In germline, CDR1 is LNHDA, CDR2 SQIVND (reference sequence). Trimming cost V 0 bases and J 1 base, with 8 bases left between them. CDR3 nucleotide sequence: TGTGCCAGTAGTATAGAGACTTCCTGCACAGATACGCAGTATTTT. Protein sequence: CASSIETSCTDTQYF.

This chain joins TRBV11-1 and TRBJ2-2, with D tentatively TRBD2 (5 bases). The CDR3 sequence is 13 residues long. The V end was cut by 1 base, the J end by 6 bases, with 6 bases between. CDR1 and CDR2 (germline): SGHAT, FQDESV (reference sequence). The DNA for the CDR3 is TGTGCCAGCAGCTTAGGAGGGTCCGGGGAGCTGTTTTTT. Protein product: CASSLGGSGELFF.

The sample holds one count of this clone. The chain links TRBV27 to TRBJ2-4; D is perhaps TRBD2 (6 bases). The V and J ends lost 3 bases and 0 bases respectively, with 12 bases between them. Per germline, CDR1 MNHEY and CDR2 SMNVEV (reference sequence). The CDR3 extends over 16 amino acids. The CDR3 nucleotides are TGTGCCAGCAGTTTGTCGGGGGTCCTAGCCAAAAACATTCAGTACTTC. This sequence encodes CASSLSGVLAKNIQYF.

The V gene is TRBV3-1 (or the pseudogene TRBV3-2), the J gene TRBJ2-1, with 13 positions matching TRBD2. Germline V gene sequence: CDR1 LGHDT, CDR2 YNNKEL (reference sequence). The CDR3 is 16 amino acids. V dropped 4 bases and J dropped 8; count of bases not matched to a gene: 8. CDR3 residues: CASSRGLAGAPDEQFF. For the CDR3, the DNA is TGTGCCAGCAGCCGAGGACTAGCGGGAGCGCCCGATGAGCAGTTCTTC.

The chain carries TRBV5-6 and TRBJ2-4, with D perhaps matching TRBD1 (6 bases). Per the germline V gene, CDR1 is SGHDT and CDR2 is YYEEEE. V was pared by 2 bases and J by 2 bases, with 20 bases between. CDR3 size: 18 residues. CDR3 nucleotide sequence: TGTGCCAGCAGCTTTGCTTTCGGGTCAGGGGAGACCAAAAACATTCAGTACTTC. Encoded protein: CASSFAFGSGETKNIQYF.

This clone was recorded a few times. The rearrangement links TRBV9 to TRBJ1-2; 7 bases align to TRBD1. The CDR3 is made up of 15 amino acids. Germline values: CDR1 SGDLS, CDR2 YYNGEE. V was clipped by 4 bases and J by 3 bases; unmatched bases: 9. CDR3 amino acids: CASSQGGAVDYGYTF. The CDR3 DNA reads as TGTGCCAGCAGCCAAGGGGGCGCAGTGGACTATGGCTACACCTTC.

The chain joins TRBV18 to TRBJ2-7; the D gene is possibly TRBD1 (6 bases). CDR1 KGHSH and CDR2 LQKENI come from the germline V gene. Trimming removed 5 bases from V and 6 bases from J, with 11 bases in between. CDR3 size: 12 residues. The CDR3 sequence is CASSFTGPEQYF. Here the CDR3 DNA reads TGTGCCAGCTCATTCACAGGGCCCGAGCAGTACTTC.

The chain couples TRBV6-5 to TRBJ1-5, with D possibly TRBD1 on 6 matching bases. V shed 8 bases and J shed 3 bases, with 17 bases lying between them. Germline V CDR1 and CDR2: MNHEY, SVGAGI. This CDR3 has 15 amino acids. For the CDR3, the DNA is TGTGCCAGCGCCAACAGGGACCAGACCAATCAGCCCCAGCATTTT. Protein product: CASANRDQTNQPQHF.

The chain is built from TRBV28 and TRBJ1-6, with D maybe TRBD1 (5 bases). The CDR3 is 15 amino acids. V shed 6 bases and J shed 3 bases, with 12 bases lying between them. The germline CDR1 and CDR2 sequences are MDHEN and SYDVKM. The CDR3 reads CASRSYQGYNSPLHF. For the CDR3, the DNA is TGTGCCAGCAGATCCTACCAGGGCTATAATTCACCCCTCCACTTT.

V is TRBV7-2 and J is TRBJ2-2; 13 bases are shared with TRBD2. J gave up 9 bases and V 0 bases, and 4 bases lay outside the gene matches. CDR1 is SGHTA and CDR2 is FQGNSA in the germline V gene. The CDR3 runs to 16 residues. The CDR3: CASSLAGTSGIWELFF. The CDR3 DNA is TGTGCCAGCAGCTTAGCAGGGACTAGCGGGATATGGGAGCTGTTTTTT.

This clone is a singleton in its sample. The rearrangement uses TRBV7-2 and TRBJ2-5; D not resolved. Germline CDR1 is SGHTA and CDR2 is FQGNSA. The CDR3 loop spans 12 amino acids. V lost 5 bases and J 4 bases, leaving 8 bases between the germline ends. CDR3 nucleotides: TGTGCCAGCAGCCCTGTCCCAGAGACCCAGTACTTC. Translated, it gives CASSPVPETQYF.

The chain links TRBV25-1 to TRBJ2-1; 7 nucleotides align to TRBD1. The CDR3 is made up of 14 amino acids. CDR1 is MGHDK and CDR2 is SYGVNS in the germline V gene. With 1 base clipped from V and 6 bases from J, the junction kept 3 bases outside the gene matches. This chain's CDR3 is CASSEFKGANEQFF. The CDR3 DNA follows: TGTGCCAGCAGTGAATTTAAGGGGGCCAATGAGCAGTTCTTC. Looking up the rest from reference TRBV25-1 and TRBJ2-1 gives the full variable domain: EADIYQTPRYLVIGTGKKITLECSQTMGHDKMYWYQQDPGMELHLIHYSYGVNSTEKGDLSSESTVSRIRTEHFPLTLESARPSHTSQYLCASSEFKGANEQFFGPGTRLTVL.